This note documents a single T cell receptor beta chain sequence. Its antigen is not known. This entry comes from a study of T cell repertoires in cytomegalovirus infection. Study-wide context: It was the public TCR beta signatures that indicated both CMV infection and matching HLA type. Study-wide results and caveats: In two of eight donors, the top clonotype was HLA-C-restricted CMV-specific. Carriers of CMV plus the relevant HLA were identified by cumulative public TCR beta family frequency.

The germline CDR1 and CDR2 sequences are SNHLY and FYNNEI. This CDR3 has 13 amino acids. The V gene end was trimmed by 6 bases and the J gene end by 9 bases; junction bases not matched to a gene: 4. MiXCR, applied by TCRdb to the reads, yields one record per CDR3 protein. The data show about 400,000 distinct CDR3 sequences, approximately 18% seen once. Sequences were obtained from PBMCs. The rearrangement joins TRBV2 to TRBJ2-5; TRBD2 agrees at 13 bases. This receptor was taken from a human donor in good health (CMV status not recorded). Some clones in this sample may be carry-over from other donors' samples. The DNA for the CDR3 is TGTGCCAGCAGACCCGGACTAGCGGGGGCCCAGTACTTC. Translating gives CASRPGLAGAQYF.